This TCR beta chain was identified during a study of long-term antiretroviral therapy in people with HIV. Study at large: Of all samples, the earliest predate the 2015 immediate-ART recommendation by about a decade. General study findings and limits: Pre-ART clonal expansions dominated every time point's repertoire. HIV repertoires covered narrower CDR3 length ranges than controls did.

For this clone: Its antigen remains unidentified.

Trimming stripped 3 bases from V and 4 bases from J, with 3 bases between. This CDR3 region has 12 residues. From germline, CDR1 is SEHNR and CDR2 FQNEAQ (reference sequence). Run at survey level, the immunoSEQ assay was version v3.0. Sequencing was directed toward roughly 40,000-55,000 T-cell genomes in each sample. Libraries were prepared by immunoSEQ multiplex PCR; TCRdb keeps only in-frame clonotypes and omits some of them. The top ten hold approximately 3.2% of the sample, which has about 31,000 clones, roughly 77% seen once. The sample consisted of unsorted PBMCs, taken 1.9 years after starting antiretroviral therapy. V is TRBV7-9 and J is TRBJ2-2; no clear D gene. The sequence was obtained from a man between 18 and 29 years old with HIV. CDR3 nucleotide sequence: TGTGCCAGCAGCTTCACCACCGGGGAGCTGTTTTTT. It translates to CASSFTTGELFF.